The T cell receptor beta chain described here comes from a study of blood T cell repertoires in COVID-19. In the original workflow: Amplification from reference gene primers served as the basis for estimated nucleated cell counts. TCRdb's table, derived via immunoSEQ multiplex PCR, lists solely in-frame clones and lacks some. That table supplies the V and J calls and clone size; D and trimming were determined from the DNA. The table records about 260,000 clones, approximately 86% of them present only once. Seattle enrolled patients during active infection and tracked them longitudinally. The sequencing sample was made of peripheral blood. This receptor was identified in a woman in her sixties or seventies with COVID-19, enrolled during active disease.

CDR3 residues: CAWSVFPHGTDNEKLFF. The CDR3 DNA is TGTGCCTGGAGTGTTTTTCCACACGGGACAGATAATGAAAAACTGTTTTTT. The V and J genes are TRBV30 and TRBJ1-4, with TRBD1 matching 7 bases. Germline loops: CDR1 GTSNPN, CDR2 SVGIG (reference sequence). V was pared by 0 bases and J by 4 bases, with 11 bases of the junction left unmatched. This CDR3 spans 17 amino acids.